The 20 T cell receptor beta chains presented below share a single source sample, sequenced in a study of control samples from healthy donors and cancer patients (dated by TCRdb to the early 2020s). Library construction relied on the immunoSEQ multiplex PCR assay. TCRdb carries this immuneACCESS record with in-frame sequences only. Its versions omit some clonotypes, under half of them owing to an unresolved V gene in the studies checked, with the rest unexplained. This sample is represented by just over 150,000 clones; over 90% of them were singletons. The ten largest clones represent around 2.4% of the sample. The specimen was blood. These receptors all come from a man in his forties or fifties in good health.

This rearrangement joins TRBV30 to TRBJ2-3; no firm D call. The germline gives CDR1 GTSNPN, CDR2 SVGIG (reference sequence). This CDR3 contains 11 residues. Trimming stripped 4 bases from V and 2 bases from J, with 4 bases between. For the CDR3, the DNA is TGTGCCTGGACAGTCACAGATACGCAGTATTTT. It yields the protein CAWTVTDTQYF.

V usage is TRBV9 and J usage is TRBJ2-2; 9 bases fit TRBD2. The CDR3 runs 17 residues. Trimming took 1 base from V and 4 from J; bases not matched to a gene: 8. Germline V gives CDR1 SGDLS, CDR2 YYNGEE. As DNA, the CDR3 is TGTGCCAGCAGCGTACTGGCGGGAGGGCCGACCACCGGGGAGCTGTTTTTT. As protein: CASSVLAGGPTTGELFF.

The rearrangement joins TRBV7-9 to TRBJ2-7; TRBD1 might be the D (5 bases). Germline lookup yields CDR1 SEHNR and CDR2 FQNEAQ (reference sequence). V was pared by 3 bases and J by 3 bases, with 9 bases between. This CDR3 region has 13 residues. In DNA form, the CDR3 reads TGTGCCAGCAGCTTGGACACTTACTACGAGCAGTACTTC. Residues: CASSLDTYYEQYF.

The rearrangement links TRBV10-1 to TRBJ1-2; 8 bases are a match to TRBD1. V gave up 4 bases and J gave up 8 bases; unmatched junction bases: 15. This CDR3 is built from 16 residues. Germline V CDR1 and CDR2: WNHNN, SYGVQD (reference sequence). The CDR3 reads CASSASRGQNFLGYTF. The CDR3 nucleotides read TGCGCCAGCAGTGCCTCCAGGGGGCAAAATTTTTTAGGCTACACCTTC.

CDR3 in amino acids: CASSLEGSRRYF. The CDR3 DNA sequence: TGCGCCAGCAGCTTGGAAGGTTCCCGGCGGTACTTC. The gene calls are TRBV5-1 and TRBJ2-7; D gene ambiguous. V gave up 0 bases and J gave up 12 bases, with 13 bases separating them. The germline V gene encodes CDR1 SGHRS and CDR2 YFSETQ. This CDR3 has 12 residues.

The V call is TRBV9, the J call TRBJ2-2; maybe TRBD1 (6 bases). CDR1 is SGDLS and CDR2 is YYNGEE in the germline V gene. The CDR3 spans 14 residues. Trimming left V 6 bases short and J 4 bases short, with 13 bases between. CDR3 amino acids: CASKGGSGTGELFF. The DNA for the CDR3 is TGTGCCAGCAAAGGGGGATCGGGCACCGGGGAGCTGTTTTTT. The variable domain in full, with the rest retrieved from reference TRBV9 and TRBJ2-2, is DSGVTQTPKHLITATGQRVTLRCSPRSGDLSVYWYQQSLDQGLQFLIQYYNGEERAKGNILERFSAQQFPDLHSELNLSSLELGDSALYFCASKGGSGTGELFFGEGSRLTVL.

This CDR3 reads CASSGASGREAYEQYF. In DNA form, the CDR3 reads TGTGCCAGCTCTGGGGCTAGCGGGCGGGAGGCCTACGAGCAGTACTTC. The gene calls are TRBV2 and TRBJ2-7, with 8 bases fitting TRBD2. The V segment lost 8 bases and the J segment 2 bases; nucleotides outside the gene matches: 14. CDR1 SNHLY and CDR2 FYNNEI come from the germline V gene. This CDR3 has 16 amino acids.

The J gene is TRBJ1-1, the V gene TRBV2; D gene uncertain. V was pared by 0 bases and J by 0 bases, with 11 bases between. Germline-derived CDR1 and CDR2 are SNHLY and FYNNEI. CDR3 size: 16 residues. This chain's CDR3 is CASSEALLVVNTEAFF. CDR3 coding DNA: TGTGCCAGCAGTGAAGCGCTCTTGGTAGTGAACACTGAAGCTTTCTTT.

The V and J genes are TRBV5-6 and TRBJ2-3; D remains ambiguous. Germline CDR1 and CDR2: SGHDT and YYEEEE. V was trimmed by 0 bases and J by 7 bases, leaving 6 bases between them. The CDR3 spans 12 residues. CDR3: CASSLEGNTQYF. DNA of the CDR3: TGTGCCAGCAGCTTGGAGGGAAATACGCAGTATTTT.

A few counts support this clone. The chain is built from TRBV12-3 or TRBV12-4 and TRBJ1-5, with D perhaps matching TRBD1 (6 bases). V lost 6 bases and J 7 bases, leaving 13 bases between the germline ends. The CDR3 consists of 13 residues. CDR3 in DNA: TGTGCCAGCAGCCCGGACAGATGGCAGCCCCAGCATTTT. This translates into CASSPDRWQPQHF.

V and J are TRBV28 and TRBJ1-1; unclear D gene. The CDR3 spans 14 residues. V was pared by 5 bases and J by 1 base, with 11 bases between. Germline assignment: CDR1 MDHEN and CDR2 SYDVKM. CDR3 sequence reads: CASSMIRRNTEAFF. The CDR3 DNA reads TGTGCCAGCAGTATGATAAGGAGGAACACTGAAGCTTTCTTT.

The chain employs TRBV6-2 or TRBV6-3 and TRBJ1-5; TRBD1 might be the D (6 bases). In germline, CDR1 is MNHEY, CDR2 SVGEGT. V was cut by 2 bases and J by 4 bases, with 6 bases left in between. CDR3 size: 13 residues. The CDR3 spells CASSYDRNQPQHF. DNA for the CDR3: TGTGCCAGCAGTTACGACAGGAATCAGCCCCAGCATTTT.

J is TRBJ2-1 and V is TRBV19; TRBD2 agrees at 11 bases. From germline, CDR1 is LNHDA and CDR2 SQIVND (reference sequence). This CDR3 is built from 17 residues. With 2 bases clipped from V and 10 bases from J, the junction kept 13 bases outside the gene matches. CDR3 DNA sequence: TGTGCCAGTAGTATATTAGGGGTAGCGGGAGGGGTTTCGGAGCAGTTCTTC. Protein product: CASSILGVAGGVSEQFF.

CDR3 bases: TGTGCCAGCAGCCAATCTAGAAGGACTACTGAAGCTTTCTTT. Translated: CASSQSRRTTEAFF. This chain joins TRBV14 and TRBJ1-1; D is undetermined. The CDR3 length is 14 residues. In germline, CDR1 is SGHDN, CDR2 FVKESK. The V and J ends lost 2 bases and 5 bases respectively, with 12 bases between them.

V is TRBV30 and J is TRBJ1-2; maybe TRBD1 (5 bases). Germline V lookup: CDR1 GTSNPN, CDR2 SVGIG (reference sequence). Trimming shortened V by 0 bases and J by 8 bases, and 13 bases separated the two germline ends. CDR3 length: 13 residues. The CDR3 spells CAWSVRGLGGYTF. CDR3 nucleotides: TGTGCCTGGAGTGTACGGGGCCTGGGAGGCTACACCTTC.

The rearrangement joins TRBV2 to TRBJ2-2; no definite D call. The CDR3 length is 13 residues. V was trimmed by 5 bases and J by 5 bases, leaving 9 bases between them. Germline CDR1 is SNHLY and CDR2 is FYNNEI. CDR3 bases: TGTGCCAGCAGTCGCCAGGAAACCGGGGAGCTGTTTTTT. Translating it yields CASSRQETGELFF.

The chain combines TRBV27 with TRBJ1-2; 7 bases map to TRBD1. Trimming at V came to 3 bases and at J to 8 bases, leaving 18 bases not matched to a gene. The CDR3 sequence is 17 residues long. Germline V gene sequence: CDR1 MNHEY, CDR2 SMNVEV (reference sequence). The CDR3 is CASSFASTGLEMRGYTF. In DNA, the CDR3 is TGTGCCAGCAGTTTTGCGTCGACAGGGCTCGAGATGAGGGGCTACACCTTC.

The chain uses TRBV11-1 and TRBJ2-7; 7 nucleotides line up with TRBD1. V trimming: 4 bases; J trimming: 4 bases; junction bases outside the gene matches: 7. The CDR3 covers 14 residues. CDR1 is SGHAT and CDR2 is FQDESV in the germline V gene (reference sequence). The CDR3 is CASSYRDSGYEQYF. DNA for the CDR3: TGTGCCAGCAGCTACCGGGACAGTGGGTACGAGCAGTACTTC.

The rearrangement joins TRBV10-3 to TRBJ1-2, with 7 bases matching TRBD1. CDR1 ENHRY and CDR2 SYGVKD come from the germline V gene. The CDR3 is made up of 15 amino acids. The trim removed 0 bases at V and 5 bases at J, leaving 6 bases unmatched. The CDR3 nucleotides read TGTGCCATCAGTGAGTCGACAGGGACCCTTTATGGCTACACCTTC. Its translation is CAISESTGTLYGYTF.

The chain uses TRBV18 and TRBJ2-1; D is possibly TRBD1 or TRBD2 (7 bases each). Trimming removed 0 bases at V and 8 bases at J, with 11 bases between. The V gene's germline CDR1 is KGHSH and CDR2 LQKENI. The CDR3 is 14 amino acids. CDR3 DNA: TGTGCCAGCTCACCACCGGCAGGGGGGGATGAGCAGTTCTTC. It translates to CASSPPAGGDEQFF.